Listed here is a single T cell receptor (beta chain). Its antigen is as yet unknown. This record comes from a study of CD8 T cells in ankylosing spondylitis. Study-level findings and limits: Earlier authors reported some of these motif variants in reactive arthritis synovial fluid and blood. According to the report, clones linked to the disease were significantly enriched in matched synovial fluid samples taken from ankylosing spondylitis patients. In ankylosing spondylitis blood, a motif of seven to nine highly homologous TCR beta variants appeared characteristic.

The CDR3 totals 13 residues. The ends were cut back, 3 bases at V and 5 bases at J, with 13 bases in the middle. Germline loops: CDR1 SQVTM, CDR2 ANQGSEA. Construction of TCR beta libraries was performed using quantitative 5'-RACE with molecular barcodes. TCRdb fed the 5' RACE reads into MiXCR, producing one record per CDR3 protein. The data show about 90,000 distinct CDR3 sequences, about 27% seen once. The receptor was isolated from a male donor with ankylosing spondylitis or in good health (not recorded which). Sequencing input: blood, either unsorted or a sorted T cell fraction (not recorded which). The rearrangement links TRBV29-1 to TRBJ1-2; D is undetermined. This CDR3 reads CSVEVYGSYGYTF. The CDR3 DNA reads TGCAGCGTTGAGGTTTACGGGAGTTATGGCTACACCTTC. Based on the CDR3 plus reference TRBV29-1 and TRBJ1-2, the full variable domain is SAVISQKPSRDICQRGTSLTIQCQVDSQVTMMFWYRQQPGQSLTLIATANQGSEATYESGFVIDKFPISRPNLTFSTLTVSNMSPEDSSIYLCSVEVYGSYGYTFGSGTRLTVV.